This TCR beta chain was found in a study of T cells in Graves' hyperthyroidism and ophthalmopathy. Notes on the study in general: Within blood appeared most thyroid clonotypes that had expanded above 0.001.

V lost 4 bases and J lost 1, with 18 bases in between. Per the germline V gene, CDR1 is SGHDN and CDR2 is FVKESK. The CDR3 totals 17 residues. Researchers barred patients who had uncontrolled infection, other autoimmune disease, pregnancy or lactation. The sample holds a few counts of this clonotype. Its antigen is unknown. Amplification of TCR beta CDR3 regions was performed using RNA transcripts as template. The HTBI primer set drove a first-round RT-PCR of the TCR CDR3. TCRdb independently ran MiXCR on the multiplex PCR reads; one entry per CDR3 protein. The sample shows about 640,000 distinct CDR3 sequences, about a fifth of them seen only once.

The sample was blood. This receptor was obtained from a man aged 30 to 39 with Graves' ophthalmopathy. The V gene is TRBV14, the J gene TRBJ2-3; D may be TRBD1 (5 bases). CDR3 protein: CASSPDVAGPRTDTQYF. The CDR3 nucleotides read TGTGCCAGCAGCCCGGATGTTGCAGGGCCTCGCACAGATACGCAGTATTTT.